Following are 10 T cell receptor beta chains from one sample sequenced in a study of CD8+ T cells in alopecia areata. The authors extracted RNA and reverse transcribed it into cDNA as the sequencing template. Generated by immunoSEQ multiplex PCR, the TCRdb table keeps only in-frame clones and is missing some. The repertoire holds 150,000 to 200,000 clones, 55% to 65% seen once, with around 4.8% in the top ten. Sequencing was carried out using CD4+ T cells sorted from blood. The receptor set was obtained from a human donor in good health.

This chain links TRBV7-2 with TRBJ2-1, with TRBD2 identical over 13 bases. The CDR3 contains 16 residues. Germline CDR1 SGHTA, CDR2 FQGNSA. V was clipped by 2 bases and J by 8 bases; unmatched bases: 6. CDR3 nucleotide sequence: TGTGCCAGCAGCTTAAGCGGACTAGCGGGAGCCCATGAGCAGTTCTTC. It is translated as CASSLSGLAGAHEQFF.

This clone was seen only a few times. This chain links TRBV2 with TRBJ2-7; D gene unclear. The V gene's germline CDR1 is SNHLY and CDR2 FYNNEI. V shed 3 bases and J shed 0 bases, with 12 bases lying between them. This CDR3 is built from 15 residues. The CDR3 DNA sequence: TGTGCCAGCAGTGATCAGCCTTATAACTCCTACGAGCAGTACTTC. Translated: CASSDQPYNSYEQYF.

J is TRBJ2-3 and V is TRBV7-6, with 7 bases identical to TRBD2. V was clipped by 5 bases and J by 0 bases; unmatched bases: 5. The germline V gene has CDR1 SGHVS and CDR2 FNYEAQ. The CDR3 is 15 amino acids. DNA of the CDR3: TGTGCCAGCAGCCGTTATAGCGGGAGCACAGATACGCAGTATTTT. It is translated as CASSRYSGSTDTQYF.

The rearrangement uses TRBV25-1 and TRBJ2-1; D unclear. V was pared by 1 base and J by 6 bases, with 10 bases between. The CDR3 extends over 14 amino acids. CDR1 and CDR2 (germline): MGHDK, SYGVNS. CDR3 bases: TGTGCCAGCAGTGAATCGTACCCCCCCAATGAGCAGTTCTTC. Amino acid sequence: CASSESYPPNEQFF.

The table lists this clone with a few counts. This chain uses TRBV5-1 with TRBJ1-1; D remains unclear. The CDR3 contains 14 residues. Trimming removed 6 bases from V and 0 bases from J, with 12 bases in between. Germline assignment: CDR1 SGHRS and CDR2 YFSETQ. The CDR3 bases are TGCGCCAGCAAGGAGGGCAGTCTGAACACTGAAGCTTTCTTT. As protein: CASKEGSLNTEAFF. Using reference TRBV5-1 and TRBJ1-1 for the parts outside the CDR3, the full variable domain is KAGVTQTPRYLIKTRGQQVTLSCSPISGHRSVSWYQQTPGQGLQFLFEYFSETQRNKGNFPGRFSGRQFSNSRSEMNVSTLELGDSALYLCASKEGSLNTEAFFGQGTRLTVV.

A few counts support this clone. The gene calls are TRBV29-1 and TRBJ2-7; possibly TRBD1 for D (7 bases). V gave up 3 bases and J gave up 0 bases, with 12 bases separating them. Germline V lookup: CDR1 SQVTM, CDR2 ANQGSEA. The CDR3 consists of 14 residues. For the CDR3, the DNA is TGCAGCGTTGAGGCTCAGGGGGGCTCCTACGAGCAGTACTTC. It specifies CSVEAQGGSYEQYF.

As DNA, the CDR3 is TGCGCCAGCAGCTTGGGGACAGGGCTGAACTATGGCTACACCTTC. Its protein product is CASSLGTGLNYGYTF. V usage is TRBV5-1 and J usage is TRBJ1-2; 8 bases are a match to TRBD1. The CDR3 covers 15 residues. Trimming took 0 bases from V and 2 from J; bases not matched to a gene: 3. Germline CDR1 is SGHRS and CDR2 is YFSETQ.

The chain combines TRBV4-2 with TRBJ1-1, with TRBD1 identical over 8 bases. The CDR3 totals 13 residues. Germline loops: CDR1 LGHNA, CDR2 YNFKEQ. Trimming cost V 4 bases and J 10 bases; bases outside gene matches: 8. CDR3 loop: CASSLDRAKVAFF. CDR3 DNA sequence: TGTGCCAGCAGCCTGGACAGGGCCAAGGTAGCTTTCTTT.

This chain connects TRBV6-5 to TRBJ2-5, with TRBD1 matching over 9 bases. Germline CDR1 MNHEY, CDR2 SVGAGI. The CDR3 spans 13 residues. The ends lost 6 bases at V and 7 bases at J; junction bases unmatched: 6. As DNA, the CDR3 is TGTGCCAGCAGCCGGGACAGGGTCGGGACCCAGTACTTC. Translated: CASSRDRVGTQYF.

The chain uses TRBV7-9 and TRBJ2-5; D is unclear. The CDR3 covers 13 residues. Germline CDR1 reads SEHNR; CDR2 reads FQNEAQ (reference sequence). V dropped 1 base and J dropped 1 base, with 4 bases sitting between them. The CDR3 loop reads CASSLGTQETQYF. For the CDR3, the DNA is TGTGCCAGCAGCTTAGGCACCCAAGAGACCCAGTACTTC.